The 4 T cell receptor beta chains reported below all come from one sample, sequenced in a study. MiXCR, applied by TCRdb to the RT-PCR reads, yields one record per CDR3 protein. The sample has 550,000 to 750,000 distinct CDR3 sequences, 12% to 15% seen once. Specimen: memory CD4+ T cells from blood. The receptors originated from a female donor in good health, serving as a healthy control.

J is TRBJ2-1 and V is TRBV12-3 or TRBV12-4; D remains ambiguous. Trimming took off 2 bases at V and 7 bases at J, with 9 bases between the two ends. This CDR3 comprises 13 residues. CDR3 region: CASSLSSPNEQFF. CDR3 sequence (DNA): TGTGCCAGCAGTTTATCTAGTCCGAATGAGCAGTTCTTC.

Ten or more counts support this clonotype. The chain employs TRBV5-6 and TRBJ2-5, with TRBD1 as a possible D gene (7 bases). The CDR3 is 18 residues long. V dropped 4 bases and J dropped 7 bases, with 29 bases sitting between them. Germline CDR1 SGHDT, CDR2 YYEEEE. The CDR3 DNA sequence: TGTGCCAGCAGCCTTATATTAGGGGGCGGTAGCGGAGCCGGGACCCAGTACTTC. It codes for CASSLILGGGSGAGTQYF.

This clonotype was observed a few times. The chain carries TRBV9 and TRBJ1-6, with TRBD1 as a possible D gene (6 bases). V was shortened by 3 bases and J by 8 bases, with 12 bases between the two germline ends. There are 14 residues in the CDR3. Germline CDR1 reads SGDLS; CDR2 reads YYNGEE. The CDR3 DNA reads TGTGCCAGCAGCGGGGGGGGCGGCTATTCACCCCTCCACTTT. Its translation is CASSGGGGYSPLHF.

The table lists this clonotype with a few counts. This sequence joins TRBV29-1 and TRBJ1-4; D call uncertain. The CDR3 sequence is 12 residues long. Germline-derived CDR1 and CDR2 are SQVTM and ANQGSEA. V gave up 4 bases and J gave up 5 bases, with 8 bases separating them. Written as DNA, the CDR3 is TGCAGCGTTGTGGCCCCCAATGAAAAACTGTTTTTT. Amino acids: CSVVAPNEKLFF.